This TCR beta chain stems from a study of T cells after yellow fever vaccination. Study-wide context: SMART-Seq v4 Ultra Low Input served to prepare low-cell-number fractions.

Making TCR cDNA involved 5'RACE template switching, which added UMIs and a universal primer site. TCRdb reanalysed the 5' RACE reads using MiXCR and keeps one entry per CDR3 protein. Altogether around 330,000 distinct CDR3 sequences are present, around 3.6% being singletons, with the ten largest covering 23%. This clonotype was counted ten times or more. The antigen is undetermined. Germline CDR1 SGHRS, CDR2 YFSETQ. V was trimmed by 0 bases and J by 7 bases, leaving 7 bases between them. The length of the CDR3 is 12 residues. General study points: Sorted repertoires could include abundant contaminating clonotypes from bulk cells. The study re-detected most primary-vaccination clones after the booster (around 96% CD4, 88% CD8).

This TCR derives from a man between 18 and 29 years old who received the YFV17D yellow fever vaccine. Sequencing was performed on PBMCs, taken on the day of the yellow fever booster vaccination. The chain links TRBV5-1 to TRBJ1-1; D remains ambiguous. The CDR3 loop is CASSLDASEAFF. The CDR3 DNA follows: TGCGCCAGCAGCTTGGACGCAAGTGAAGCTTTCTTT.